This T cell receptor beta chain was retrieved from a study of blood T cell repertoires in COVID-19. Original data processing: Estimated nucleated cell counts came from reference gene primer amplification. Repertoires were generated with immunoSEQ multiplex PCR, while TCRdb's copy carries only in-frame clones and drops some. That table is the source of V, J and clone size, and D and trimming were worked out from the DNA. In the table there are about 330,000 clones, over 75% of which are singletons. Per the germline V gene, CDR1 is SGHVS and CDR2 is FQNEAQ. CDR3 length: 16 amino acids. The trim removed 2 bases at V and 3 bases at J, leaving 7 bases unmatched.

The chain recombines TRBV7-8 with TRBJ1-2, with TRBD1 identical over 9 bases. The sequenced material came from peripheral blood. This TCR derives from a human donor in a cohort sampled during active COVID-19. The CDR3 coding sequence is TGTGCCAGCAGCTTACGTCGGACAGGGGTTTACTATGGCTACACCTTC. Translating it yields CASSLRRTGVYYGYTF.